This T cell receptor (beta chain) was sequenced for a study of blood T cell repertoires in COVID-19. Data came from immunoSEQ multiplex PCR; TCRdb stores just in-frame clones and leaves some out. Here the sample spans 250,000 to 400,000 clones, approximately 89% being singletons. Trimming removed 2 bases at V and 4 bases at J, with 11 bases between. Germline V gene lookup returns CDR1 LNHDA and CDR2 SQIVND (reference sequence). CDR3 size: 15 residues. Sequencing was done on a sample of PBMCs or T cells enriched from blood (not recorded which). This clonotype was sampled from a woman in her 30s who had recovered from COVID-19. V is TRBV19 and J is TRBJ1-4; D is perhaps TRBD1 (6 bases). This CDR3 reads CASSIFGQLNEKLFF. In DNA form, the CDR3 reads TGTGCCAGTAGTATATTCGGACAGCTTAATGAAAAACTGTTTTTT.